The 29 T cell receptor beta chains given below trace back to one sample, sequenced in a study of blood T cell repertoires in COVID-19. Some clones are missing from TCRdb's copy, which holds only in-frame ones; the method was immunoSEQ multiplex PCR. Altogether over 300,000 clones are present, about 83% being singletons, with the ten largest covering 1.5% to 2%. The source material was peripheral blood. Receptor source: a woman between 45 and 65 years old with acute or convalescent COVID-19.

The J gene is TRBJ2-5, the V gene TRBV19, with 9 nucleotides matching TRBD2. Looked up from germline, CDR1 is LNHDA and CDR2 is SQIVND (reference sequence). The CDR3 consists of 15 residues. V lost 3 bases, J lost 3 bases, and 5 bases stayed unmatched. The CDR3 region is CASSMLAGVKETQYF. DNA of the CDR3: TGTGCCAGTAGTATGTTAGCGGGAGTGAAAGAGACCCAGTACTTC.

V and J are TRBV19 and TRBJ2-7, with D maybe TRBD1 (6 bases). The CDR3 contains 14 residues. The V gene lost 3 bases and the J gene lost 3 bases, with 12 bases spanning the gap. Germline V lookup: CDR1 LNHDA, CDR2 SQIVND (reference sequence). The CDR3 region has the DNA TGTGCCAGTAGTATCCCAGGGGCCAGCTACGAGCAGTACTTC. This translates into CASSIPGASYEQYF.

The CDR3 loop is CASSGGSFETQYF. The CDR3 region has the DNA TGTGCCAGCAGTGGGGGGTCTTTTGAGACCCAGTACTTC. The J gene is TRBJ2-5, the V gene TRBV7-2; maybe TRBD2 (6 bases). Looked up from germline, CDR1 is SGHTA and CDR2 is FQGNSA. Trimming took 6 bases from V and 5 from J, leaving 13 bases between them. This CDR3 contains 13 residues.

This chain links TRBV7-2 with TRBJ1-2, with TRBD1 as a possible D gene (6 bases). Trimming took 1 base from V and 8 from J, leaving 17 bases between them. The germline CDR1 and CDR2 sequences are SGHTA and FQGNSA. The CDR3 contains 15 residues. The chain's CDR3 is CASSLESVTGLGYTF. CDR3 nucleotide sequence: TGTGCCAGCAGCTTAGAATCAGTTACAGGGTTAGGCTACACCTTC.

This chain links TRBV28 with TRBJ2-7; tentative D call: TRBD1 (5 bases). The CDR3 covers 13 residues. The germline V gene has CDR1 MDHEN and CDR2 SYDVKM. Trimming pared 5 bases from V and 1 base from J, leaving 9 bases between. The CDR3 loop is CASSEQVSYEQYF. As DNA, the CDR3 is TGTGCCAGCAGTGAACAGGTTTCCTACGAGCAGTACTTC.

The CDR3 nucleotides are TGCGCCAGCAGTCACTCCGCCCGGACGGAGGACTACAATGAGCAGTTCTTC. Protein: CASSHSARTEDYNEQFF. This rearrangement joins TRBV23-1 to TRBJ2-1, with D possibly TRBD2 on 5 matching bases. TRBV23-1 has ORF status, its function being uncertain. Between the trimmed V and J ends, which lost 3 bases and 3 bases, there was a span of 18 bases. This CDR3 region has 17 residues.

This chain uses TRBV5-8 with TRBJ1-1; D not resolved. The length of the CDR3 is 13 residues. The V end lost 4 bases, the J end lost 4 bases, and 11 bases lay between the germline ends. Germline V gene sequence: CDR1 SGHTS, CDR2 YDEGEE. Written as DNA, the CDR3 is TGTGCCAGCAGCATCCCGGGAGCCACTGAAGCTTTCTTT. It encodes CASSIPGATEAFF.

The chain combines TRBV19 with TRBJ2-1; perhaps TRBD2 as D (5 bases). The CDR3 is 14 residues long. The germline CDR1 and CDR2 sequences are LNHDA and SQIVND (reference sequence). Between the trimmed V and J ends, which lost 3 bases and 4 bases, there was a span of 10 bases. The CDR3 loop is CASSMVSGYNEQFF. CDR3 nucleotides: TGTGCCAGTAGTATGGTATCGGGATACAATGAGCAGTTCTTC. The variable domain in full, with the rest retrieved from reference TRBV19 and TRBJ2-1, is DGGITQSPKYLFRKEGQNVTLSCEQNLNHDAMYWYRQDPGQGLRLIYYSQIVNDFQKGDIAEGYSVSREKKESFPLTVTSAQKNPTAFYLCASSMVSGYNEQFFGPGTRLTVL.

The DNA of the CDR3 is TGTGCCAGCAGCGCAGGGGGCTTTGAGCAGTTCTTC. Protein: CASSAGGFEQFF. This chain connects TRBV9 to TRBJ2-1; 8 bases map to TRBD1. With V trimmed by 3 bases and J by 9 bases, 2 bases remained unmatched. Germline CDR1 SGDLS, CDR2 YYNGEE. The CDR3 runs 12 residues.

This chain uses TRBV7-2 with TRBJ2-7; 8 nucleotides line up with TRBD2. Germline trimming cut 10 bases from V and 0 bases from J; bases unmatched to any gene: 11. This CDR3 has 15 residues. Germline V gene sequence: CDR1 SGHTA, CDR2 FQGNSA. The CDR3 DNA follows: TGTGCCACCTTACCGGGAGGGACCCTCTCCTACGAGCAGTACTTC. Amino acids: CATLPGGTLSYEQYF.

The rearrangement uses TRBV9 and TRBJ2-1; TRBD2 matches 15 bases. V lost 2 bases to trimming and J lost 10 bases; unmatched junction nucleotides: 7. The V gene's germline CDR1 is SGDLS and CDR2 YYNGEE. CDR3 length equals 16 residues. The CDR3: CASSVGLAGGPWEQFF. The DNA of the CDR3 is TGTGCCAGCAGCGTCGGACTAGCGGGAGGGCCTTGGGAGCAGTTCTTC.

The chain's CDR3 is CASSPSARGNSPLHF. The CDR3 coding sequence is TGTGCCAGCTCACCGAGCGCCCGGGGGAATTCACCCCTCCACTTT. The rearrangement joins TRBV18 to TRBJ1-6, with D perhaps matching TRBD1 (5 bases). The germline V gene has CDR1 KGHSH and CDR2 LQKENI. Trimming cost V 3 bases and J 7 bases, with 13 bases left between them. The CDR3 contains 15 residues.

This rearrangement joins TRBV19 to TRBJ2-6, with 8 bases identical to TRBD1. This CDR3 region has 18 residues. Per the germline V gene, CDR1 is LNHDA and CDR2 is SQIVND (reference sequence). The trim removed 1 base at V and 0 bases at J, leaving 5 bases unmatched. The CDR3: CASSIGQGRYSGANVLTF. CDR3 nucleotides: TGTGCCAGTAGTATAGGACAGGGGCGATACTCTGGGGCCAACGTCCTGACTTTC.

The chain combines TRBV5-1 with TRBJ1-4; D unclear. The CDR3 extends over 13 amino acids. Between the trimmed V and J ends, which lost 4 bases and 3 bases, there was a span of 7 bases. The V gene's germline CDR1 is SGHRS and CDR2 YFSETQ. The CDR3 nucleotides read TGCGCCAGCAGCCCAGGTTCTAATGAAAAACTGTTTTTT. This translates into CASSPGSNEKLFF.

The rearrangement uses TRBV25-1 and TRBJ2-7; the match to TRBD1 covers 9 bases. The CDR3 has 15 residues. CDR1 and CDR2 (germline): MGHDK, SYGVNS. The V gene end was trimmed by 4 bases and the J gene end by 3 bases; junction bases not matched to a gene: 7. CDR3 sequence reads: CASSGIGQGYYEQYF. DNA of the CDR3: TGTGCCAGCAGTGGTATAGGACAGGGGTACTACGAGCAGTACTTC.

This sequence joins TRBV9 and TRBJ2-7; 8 nucleotides align to TRBD1. The CDR3 has 16 amino acids. Germline V lookup: CDR1 SGDLS, CDR2 YYNGEE. V lost 3 bases and J lost 2; bases outside the gene matches: 10. CDR3 bases: TGTGCCAGCAGCGCTGACCCGACAGGGGCAACCTACGAGCAGTACTTC. Translated: CASSADPTGATYEQYF.

The CDR3 loop is CATSDARGQGTRGNQPQHF. The CDR3 bases are TGTGCCACCAGTGATGCCCGGGGACAGGGCACTCGAGGCAATCAGCCCCAGCATTTT. The V gene is TRBV24-1, the J gene TRBJ1-5; TRBD1 matches 9 bases. The CDR3 contains 19 residues. The germline gives CDR1 KGHDR, CDR2 SFDVKD. J was trimmed by 2 bases and V by 3 bases; bases with no gene match: 13.

The rearrangement joins TRBV4-1 to TRBJ2-7; possible D gene TRBD1, 6 bases. Germline assignment: CDR1 MGHRA and CDR2 YSYEKL. V lost 1 base and J 2 bases, leaving 18 bases between the germline ends. The CDR3 extends over 17 amino acids. CDR3 region: CASSQGIGQGTAYEQYF. Written as DNA, the CDR3 is TGCGCCAGCAGCCAAGGAATAGGGCAGGGGACGGCCTACGAGCAGTACTTC.

The rearrangement links TRBV5-1 to TRBJ2-5, with 10 bases identical to TRBD2. With 1 base clipped from V and 4 bases from J, the junction kept 4 bases outside the gene matches. The germline V gene has CDR1 SGHRS and CDR2 YFSETQ. The CDR3 extends over 15 amino acids. DNA for the CDR3: TGCGCCAGCAGCTTGACGCCTAGCGGGGGAGAGACCCAGTACTTC. It translates to CASSLTPSGGETQYF.

The chain links TRBV27 to TRBJ2-5; D might be TRBD1 (5 bases). V was shortened by 9 bases and J by 2 bases, with 16 bases between the two germline ends. Germline V lookup: CDR1 MNHEY, CDR2 SMNVEV (reference sequence). CDR3 length equals 14 residues. The CDR3 DNA sequence: TGTGCCAGTAAGTTCTCAGGACATCAAGAGACCCAGTACTTC. Its translation: CASKFSGHQETQYF.

The chain recombines TRBV5-6 with TRBJ1-3, with 9 bases that match TRBD1. Trimming at V came to 4 bases and at J to 10 bases, leaving 6 bases not matched to a gene. CDR3 size: 13 residues. From germline, CDR1 is SGHDT and CDR2 YYEEEE. CDR3 in amino acids: CASSLDRGETIYF. As DNA, the CDR3 is TGTGCCAGCAGCCTGGACAGGGGTGAGACCATATATTTT.

This chain joins TRBV6-6 and TRBJ2-2; 12 bases map to TRBD1. The junction had 7 bases not matched to a gene; V was cut back by 8 bases and J by 6 bases. The CDR3 sequence is 15 residues long. CDR1 MNHNY and CDR2 SVGAGI come from the germline V gene (reference sequence). The CDR3: CASGSGTGGPGELFF. The CDR3 region has the DNA TGTGCCAGCGGGTCCGGGACAGGGGGCCCCGGGGAGCTGTTTTTT.

The DNA for the CDR3 is TGTGCCAGCAGTAACCACTTAGTGGACACGTATGGCTACACCTTC. Amino acid sequence: CASSNHLVDTYGYTF. V is TRBV6-2 or TRBV6-3 and J is TRBJ1-2, with a tentative D call TRBD1 (5 bases). This CDR3 is built from 15 residues. Looked up from germline, CDR1 is MNHEY and CDR2 is SVGEGT. The ends were cut back, 5 bases at V and 5 bases at J, with 18 bases in the middle.

The chain uses TRBV28 and TRBJ2-7; TRBD1 matches at 9 bases. The CDR3 has 14 residues. Germline CDR1 MDHEN, CDR2 SYDVKM. Losses at the gene ends were 4 bases for V and 2 bases for J; bases not matched to a gene: 3. CDR3: CASSSGQGTYEQYF. The CDR3 DNA is TGTGCCAGCAGTTCCGGACAGGGGACCTACGAGCAGTACTTC. The whole variable domain, filled in from reference TRBV28 and TRBJ2-7, reads DVKVTQSSRYLVKRTGEKVFLECVQDMDHENMFWYRQDPGLGLRLIYFSYDVKMKEKGDIPEGYSVSREKKERFSLILESASTNQTSMYLCASSSGQGTYEQYFGPGTRLTVT.

The V call is TRBV24-1, the J call TRBJ2-5; TRBD2 agrees at 10 bases. The CDR3 consists of 16 residues. J was trimmed by 5 bases and V by 6 bases; bases with no gene match: 11. CDR1 KGHDR and CDR2 SFDVKD come from the germline V gene. The chain's CDR3 is CATSKSSGSGWETQYF. Here the CDR3 DNA reads TGTGCCACCAGTAAATCTAGCGGGAGCGGTTGGGAGACCCAGTACTTC.

The chain is built from TRBV18 and TRBJ1-4; the D gene is possibly TRBD1 (6 bases). This CDR3 has 17 residues. V was cut by 2 bases and J by 0 bases, with 13 bases left in between. In germline, CDR1 is KGHSH, CDR2 LQKENI. The CDR3 DNA reads as TGTGCCAGCTCACCAACGAAGGGGGACCCAACTAATGAAAAACTGTTTTTT. As protein: CASSPTKGDPTNEKLFF.

This rearrangement joins TRBV18 to TRBJ2-7, with D possibly being TRBD1 (6 bases). The ends were cut back, 2 bases at V and 1 base at J, with 9 bases in the middle. The CDR3 runs 14 residues. CDR1 KGHSH and CDR2 LQKENI come from the germline V gene. Here the CDR3 reads CASSPGGRSYEQYF. CDR3 nucleotide sequence: TGTGCCAGCTCACCAGGGGGCCGATCCTACGAGCAGTACTTC.

The chain couples TRBV12-5 to TRBJ2-1; 8 bases are shared with TRBD1. CDR3 length equals 15 residues. Germline trimming cut 5 bases from V and 3 bases from J; bases unmatched to any gene: 6. CDR1 is LGHNT, CDR2 FRNRAP, per germline. The CDR3 DNA reads as TGTGCTAGTGGTCTGGGACAGGCTAACTACAATGAGCAGTTCTTC. Encoded protein: CASGLGQANYNEQFF.

This sequence joins TRBV28 and TRBJ1-3; no reliable D call. In germline, CDR1 is MDHEN, CDR2 SYDVKM. The CDR3 contains 15 residues. V gave up 3 bases and J gave up 0 bases, with 9 bases separating them. The CDR3: CASSFLGSSGNTIYF. The CDR3 DNA follows: TGTGCCAGCAGTTTTTTGGGGAGCTCTGGAAACACCATATATTTT.